A single sample gave rise to the 11 T cell receptor beta chains below, sequenced in a study of T cell responses to AZD1222 COVID-19 vaccine. Clones were sequenced by immunoSEQ multiplex PCR, and TCRdb holds only the in-frame ones, with some missing. The data show about 140,000 clones, with around 90% seen just once and 1.9% held by the top ten. Material: peripheral blood, obtained on day 0 of AZD1222 vaccination. All receptors derive from an adult in good health.

The chain has TRBV6-5 and TRBJ1-2; D unresolved. Trimming took off 0 bases at V and 3 bases at J, with 11 bases between the two ends. This CDR3 is built from 15 residues. CDR1 and CDR2 (germline): MNHEY, SVGAGI. CDR3 sequence (DNA): TGTGCCAGCAGTTACTCTACAAGCGGGCACTATGGCTACACCTTC. This sequence encodes CASSYSTSGHYGYTF.

V is TRBV29-1 and J is TRBJ1-2; no clear D. Trimming removed 2 bases from V and 6 bases from J, with 25 bases in between. The germline V gene has CDR1 SQVTM and CDR2 ANQGSEA. This CDR3 region has 17 residues. The CDR3 DNA reads TGCAGCGTTGAATGGCTAAGCGTGGGATGGCTCCCTGATGGCTACACCTTC. Translating it yields CSVEWLSVGWLPDGYTF.

The chain links TRBV28 to TRBJ1-2; no reliable D call. Trimming took 6 bases from V and 8 from J, leaving 13 bases between them. The CDR3 contains 12 residues. Looked up from germline, CDR1 is MDHEN and CDR2 is SYDVKM. CDR3 residues: CASSPPEVGYTF. In DNA, the CDR3 is TGTGCCAGCAGCCCGCCCGAAGTAGGCTACACCTTC.

J is TRBJ2-5 and V is TRBV7-9, with 10 bases identical to TRBD2. The CDR3 is 14 amino acids. Germline trimming cut 6 bases from V and 4 bases from J; bases unmatched to any gene: 5. The V gene's germline CDR1 is SEHNR and CDR2 FQNEAQ (reference sequence). In DNA form, the CDR3 reads TGTGCCAGCAGGATTATAGCGGGGGGAGAGACCCAGTACTTC. It translates to CASRIIAGGETQYF. Supplemented by reference TRBV7-9 and TRBJ2-5, the full variable domain reads DTGVSQNPRHKITKRGQNVTFRCDPISEHNRLYWYRQTLGQGPEFLTYFQNEAQLEKSRLLSDRFSAERPKGSFSTLEIQRTEQGDSAMYLCASRIIAGGETQYFGPGTRLLVL.

This clone showed up just once. The chain employs TRBV9 and TRBJ2-3; possibly TRBD1 for D (6 bases). V dropped 4 bases and J dropped 3 bases, with 18 bases sitting between them. CDR3 length equals 16 residues. Germline V gives CDR1 SGDLS, CDR2 YYNGEE. The CDR3 sequence is CASSSLQGSRTDTQYF. The CDR3 DNA reads TGTGCCAGCAGCTCCCTACAGGGCTCTCGGACAGATACGCAGTATTTT. The full variable domain, with the rest looked up from reference TRBV9 and TRBJ2-3, is DSGVTQTPKHLITATGQRVTLRCSPRSGDLSVYWYQQSLDQGLQFLIQYYNGEERAKGNILERFSAQQFPDLHSELNLSSLELGDSALYFCASSSLQGSRTDTQYFGPGTRLTVL.

This sequence joins TRBV10-3 and TRBJ1-2, with 7 bases matching TRBD1. This CDR3 has 14 amino acids. CDR1 is ENHRY and CDR2 is SYGVKD in the germline V gene. The ends lost 4 bases at V and 5 bases at J; junction bases unmatched: 7. CDR3 residues: CAISGWDRHYGYTF. The CDR3 nucleotides are TGTGCCATCAGTGGTTGGGACAGACATTATGGCTACACCTTC.

The rearrangement joins TRBV10-1 to TRBJ2-7, with 9 bases fitting TRBD2. This CDR3 is built from 18 residues. Germline V CDR1 and CDR2: WNHNN, SYGVQD (reference sequence). V shed 0 bases, J shed 5 bases, and the junction held 14 bases outside the gene matches. The CDR3 is CASSESVSGRNLWNEQYF. The CDR3 DNA is TGCGCCAGCAGTGAGTCGGTTAGCGGGAGAAATTTGTGGAACGAGCAGTACTTC.

The chain links TRBV4-3 to TRBJ2-3; D not certain. The V gene lost 0 bases and the J gene lost 2 bases, with 9 bases spanning the gap. The CDR3 consists of 15 residues. Germline V gene data show CDR1 as LGHNA and CDR2 as YSLEER. CDR3: CASSQDRLNTDTQYF. The CDR3 bases are TGCGCCAGCAGCCAAGATAGGCTAAACACAGATACGCAGTATTTT.

The V call is TRBV24-1, the J call TRBJ2-1; TRBD2 is a possible D gene (6 bases). Looked up from germline, CDR1 is KGHDR and CDR2 is SFDVKD. The CDR3 spans 15 residues. With 7 bases removed from V and 1 base from J, the gap between germline ends came to 13 bases. The CDR3 DNA is TGTGCCACCAGCAGCCGGGGAGGATCCTACAATGAGCAGTTCTTC. Protein product: CATSSRGGSYNEQFF.

This clone was seen only a few times. This chain links TRBV19 with TRBJ2-1, with 9 bases matching TRBD2. The CDR3 runs to 14 residues. Germline-derived CDR1 and CDR2 are LNHDA and SQIVND (reference sequence). Losses at the gene ends were 5 bases for V and 10 bases for J; bases not matched to a gene: 9. CDR3 sequence reads: CASSFGGRAWEQFF. CDR3 nucleotides: TGTGCCAGTAGTTTTGGCGGGAGGGCCTGGGAGCAGTTCTTC.

This chain links TRBV9 with TRBJ1-1; D uncertain. This CDR3 has 17 residues. CDR1 SGDLS and CDR2 YYNGEE come from the germline V gene. V was clipped by 2 bases and J by 0 bases, with 17 bases between them. CDR3: CASSVKGDSWMNTEAFF. The CDR3 nucleotides are TGTGCCAGCAGCGTCAAAGGAGACTCATGGATGAACACTGAAGCTTTCTTT.